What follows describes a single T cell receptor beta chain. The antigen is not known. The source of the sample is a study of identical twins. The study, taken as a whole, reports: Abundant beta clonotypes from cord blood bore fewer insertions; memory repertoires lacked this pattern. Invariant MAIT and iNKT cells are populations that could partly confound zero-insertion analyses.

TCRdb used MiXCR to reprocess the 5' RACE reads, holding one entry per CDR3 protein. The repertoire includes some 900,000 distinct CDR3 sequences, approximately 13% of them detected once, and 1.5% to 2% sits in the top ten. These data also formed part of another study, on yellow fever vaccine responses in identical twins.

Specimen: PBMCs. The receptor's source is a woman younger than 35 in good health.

The CDR3 loop is CSGVAGSTDTQYF. The CDR3 DNA sequence: TGCAGTGGAGTAGCGGGGAGCACAGATACGCAGTATTTT. V is TRBV20-1 and J is TRBJ2-3; the match to TRBD2 covers 8 bases. Trimming removed 7 bases from V and 0 bases from J; junction bases left unmatched: 3. CDR1 is DFQATT, CDR2 SNEGSKA, per germline (reference sequence). This CDR3 comprises 13 residues.